The 3 T cell receptor beta chains listed next were all sequenced from one sample in a study of blood T cell repertoires in COVID-19 (TCRdb year 2020). The receptor library was made with the immunoSEQ multiplex PCR assay. Entries here come from immuneACCESS through TCRdb and include only in-frame sequences with V and J called. Some clones fail to appear in such tables; in the studies checked, an unresolved V gene covers under half of the shortfall, and the cause of the remainder is unknown. The sample includes roughly 200,000 clones, with under 90% observed a single time. The ten top clones hold 15% to 20% of the sample. Sequenced material: peripheral blood. These receptors originate from a person between 70 and 80 years old with COVID-19, enrolled during active disease.

In this sample, this clone turned up once. J is TRBJ1-2 and V is TRBV28; D gene unclear. The CDR3 is made up of 14 amino acids. V dropped 6 bases and J dropped 6 bases, with 17 bases sitting between them. The germline CDR1 and CDR2 sequences are MDHEN and SYDVKM. In DNA form, the CDR3 reads TGTGCCAGCAGCCAATCAATAGCGGCGAATGGCTACACCTTC. Translated: CASSQSIAANGYTF.

This CDR3 reads CASSRAGEETQYF. In nucleotides, the CDR3 is TGCGCCAGCAGCCGCGCAGGGGAAGAGACCCAGTACTTC. The chain links TRBV5-1 to TRBJ2-5, with a tentative D call TRBD1 (6 bases). CDR3 length: 13 residues. Trimming took off 4 bases at V and 3 bases at J, with 10 bases between the two ends. Germline values: CDR1 SGHRS, CDR2 YFSETQ.

This clone has more than one count but fewer than ten. This rearrangement joins TRBV27 to TRBJ2-1; tentatively, D is TRBD1 (6 bases). V was trimmed by 6 bases and J by 0 bases, leaving 18 bases between them. Germline loops: CDR1 MNHEY, CDR2 SMNVEV (reference sequence). The CDR3 covers 17 residues. CDR3 coding DNA: TGTGCCAGCAGCCCACGCTCCGGGACACTCTCCTACAATGAGCAGTTCTTC. Translation gives CASSPRSGTLSYNEQFF.